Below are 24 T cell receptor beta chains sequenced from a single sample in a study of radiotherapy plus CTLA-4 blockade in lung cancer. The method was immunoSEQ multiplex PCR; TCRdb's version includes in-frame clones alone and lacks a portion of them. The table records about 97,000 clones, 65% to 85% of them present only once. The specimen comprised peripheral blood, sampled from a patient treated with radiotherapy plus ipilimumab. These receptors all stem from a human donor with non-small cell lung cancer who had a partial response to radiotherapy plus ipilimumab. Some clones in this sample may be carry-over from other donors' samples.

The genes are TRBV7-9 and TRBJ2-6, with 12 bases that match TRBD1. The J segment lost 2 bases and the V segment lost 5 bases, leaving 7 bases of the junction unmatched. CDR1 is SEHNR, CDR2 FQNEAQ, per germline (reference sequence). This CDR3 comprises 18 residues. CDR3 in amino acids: CASSTTRDRGPGANVLTF. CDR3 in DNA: TGTGCCAGCAGCACAACCCGGGACAGGGGGCCTGGGGCCAACGTCCTGACTTTC.

The CDR3 here is CASSVVTTSYNEQFF. The CDR3 DNA is TGTGCCAGCAGCGTAGTTACTACTTCCTACAATGAGCAGTTCTTC. The rearrangement uses TRBV9 and TRBJ2-1; no clear D. The CDR3 length is 15 residues. Trimming took 0 bases from V and 1 from J, leaving 8 bases between them. Germline lookup yields CDR1 SGDLS and CDR2 YYNGEE.

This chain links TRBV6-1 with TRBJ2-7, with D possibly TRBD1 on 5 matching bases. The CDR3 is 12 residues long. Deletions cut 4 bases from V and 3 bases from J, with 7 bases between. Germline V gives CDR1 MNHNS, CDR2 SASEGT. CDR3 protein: CASSVDSYEQYF. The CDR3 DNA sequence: TGTGCCAGCAGTGTAGACAGCTACGAGCAGTACTTC.

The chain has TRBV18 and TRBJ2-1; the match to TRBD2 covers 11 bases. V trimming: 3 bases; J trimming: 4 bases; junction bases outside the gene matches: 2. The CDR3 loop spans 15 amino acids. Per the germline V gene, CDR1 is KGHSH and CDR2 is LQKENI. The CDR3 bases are TGTGCCAGCTCACCTGGGACTAGCGGTTACAATGAGCAGTTCTTC. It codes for CASSPGTSGYNEQFF.

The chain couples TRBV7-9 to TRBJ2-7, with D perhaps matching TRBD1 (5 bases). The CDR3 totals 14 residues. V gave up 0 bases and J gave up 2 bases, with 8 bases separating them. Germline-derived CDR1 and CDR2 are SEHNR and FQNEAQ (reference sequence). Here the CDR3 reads CASSLAAGTYEQYF. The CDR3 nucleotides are TGTGCCAGCAGCTTAGCGGCAGGGACCTACGAGCAGTACTTC.

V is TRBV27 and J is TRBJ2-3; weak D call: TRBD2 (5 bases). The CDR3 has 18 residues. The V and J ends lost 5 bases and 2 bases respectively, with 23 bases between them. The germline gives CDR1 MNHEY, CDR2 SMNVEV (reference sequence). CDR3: CASSPYYSTRGPTDTQYF. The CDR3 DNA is TGTGCCAGCAGTCCCTACTACAGCACGAGAGGGCCCACAGATACGCAGTATTTT.

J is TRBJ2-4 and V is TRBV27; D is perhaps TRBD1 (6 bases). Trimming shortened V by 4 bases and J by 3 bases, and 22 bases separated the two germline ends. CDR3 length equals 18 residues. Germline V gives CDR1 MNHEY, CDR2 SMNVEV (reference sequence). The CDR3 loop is CASSSPGQPITDKNIQYF. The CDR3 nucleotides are TGTGCCAGCAGTTCCCCAGGACAGCCGATAACAGACAAAAACATTCAGTACTTC.

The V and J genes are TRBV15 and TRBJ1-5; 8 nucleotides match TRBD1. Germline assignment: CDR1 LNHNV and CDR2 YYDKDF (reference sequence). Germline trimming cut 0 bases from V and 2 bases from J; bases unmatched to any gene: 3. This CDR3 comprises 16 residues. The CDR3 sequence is CATSRESGQGNQPQHF. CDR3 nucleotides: TGTGCCACCAGCAGAGAGTCGGGACAGGGCAATCAGCCCCAGCATTTT.

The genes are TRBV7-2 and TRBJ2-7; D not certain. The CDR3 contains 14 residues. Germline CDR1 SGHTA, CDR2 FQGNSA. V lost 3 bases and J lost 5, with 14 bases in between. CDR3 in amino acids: CASSFRSLQNEQYF. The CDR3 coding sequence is TGTGCCAGCAGCTTCCGATCTCTTCAGAACGAGCAGTACTTC.

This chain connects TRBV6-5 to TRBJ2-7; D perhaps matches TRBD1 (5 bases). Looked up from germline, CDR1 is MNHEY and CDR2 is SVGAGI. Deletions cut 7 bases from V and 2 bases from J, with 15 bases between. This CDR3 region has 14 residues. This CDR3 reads CASKGWQGAYEQYF. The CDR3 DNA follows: TGTGCCAGCAAGGGTTGGCAGGGCGCCTACGAGCAGTACTTC.

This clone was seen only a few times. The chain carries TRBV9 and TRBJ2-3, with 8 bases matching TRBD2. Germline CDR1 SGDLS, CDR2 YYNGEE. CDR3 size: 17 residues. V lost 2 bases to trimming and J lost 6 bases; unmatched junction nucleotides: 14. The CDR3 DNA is TGTGCCAGCAGCGTCCGAAAAACGGGGGGGCCGGGGGATACGCAGTATTTT. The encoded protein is CASSVRKTGGPGDTQYF.

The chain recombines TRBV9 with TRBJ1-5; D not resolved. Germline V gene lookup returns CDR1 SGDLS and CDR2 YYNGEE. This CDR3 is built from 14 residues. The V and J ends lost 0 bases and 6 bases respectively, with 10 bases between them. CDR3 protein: CASSVGEGSQPQHF. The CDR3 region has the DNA TGTGCCAGCAGCGTAGGGGAGGGCTCTCAGCCCCAGCATTTT.

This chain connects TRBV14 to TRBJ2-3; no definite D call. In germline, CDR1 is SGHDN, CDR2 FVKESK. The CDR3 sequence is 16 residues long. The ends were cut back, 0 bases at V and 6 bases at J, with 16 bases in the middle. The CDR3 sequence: CASSQEISGTGDTQYF. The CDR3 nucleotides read TGTGCCAGCAGCCAAGAGATCAGTGGTACCGGGGATACGCAGTATTTT.

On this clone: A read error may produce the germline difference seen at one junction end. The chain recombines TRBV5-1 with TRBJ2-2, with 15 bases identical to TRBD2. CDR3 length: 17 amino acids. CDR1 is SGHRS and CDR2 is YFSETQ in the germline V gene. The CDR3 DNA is TGCGCCAGCGGCTTGGGACTAGCGGGAGGAAACACCGGGGAGCTGTTTTTT. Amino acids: CASGLGLAGGNTGELFF.

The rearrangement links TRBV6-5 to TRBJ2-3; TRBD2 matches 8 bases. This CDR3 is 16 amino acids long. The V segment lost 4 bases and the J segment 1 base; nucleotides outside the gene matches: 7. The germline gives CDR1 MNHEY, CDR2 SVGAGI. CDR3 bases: TGTGCCAGCAGTTCAGTGTGGCGGGAGGGCACAGATACGCAGTATTTT. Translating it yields CASSSVWREGTDTQYF.

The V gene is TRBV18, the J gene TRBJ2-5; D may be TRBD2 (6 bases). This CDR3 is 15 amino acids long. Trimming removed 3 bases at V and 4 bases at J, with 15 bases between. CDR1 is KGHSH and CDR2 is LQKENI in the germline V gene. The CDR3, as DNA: TGTGCCAGCTCACCTACCACCTTGGGAGGAGAGACCCAGTACTTC. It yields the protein CASSPTTLGGETQYF.

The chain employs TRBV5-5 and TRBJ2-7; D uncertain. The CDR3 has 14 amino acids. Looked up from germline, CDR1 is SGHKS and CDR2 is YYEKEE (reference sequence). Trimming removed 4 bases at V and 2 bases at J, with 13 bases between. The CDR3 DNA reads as TGTGCCAGCAGCAGGCAGGCGCTTACCTACGAGCAGTACTTC. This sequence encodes CASSRQALTYEQYF.

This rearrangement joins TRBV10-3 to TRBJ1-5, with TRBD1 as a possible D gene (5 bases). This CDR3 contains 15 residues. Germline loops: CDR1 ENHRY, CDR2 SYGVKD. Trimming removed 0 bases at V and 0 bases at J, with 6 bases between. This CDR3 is CAISESGDSNQPQHF. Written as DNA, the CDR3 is TGTGCCATCAGTGAGTCAGGGGATAGCAATCAGCCCCAGCATTTT.

For the CDR3, the DNA is TGTGCCAGCAGTTTCCCGGGACAGGTGGTTAGGGGCTACACCTTC. Its translation: CASSFPGQVVRGYTF. The chain combines TRBV28 with TRBJ1-2; 8 bases align to TRBD1. CDR3 length: 15 amino acids. V dropped 3 bases and J dropped 8; count of bases not matched to a gene: 11. In germline, CDR1 is MDHEN, CDR2 SYDVKM.

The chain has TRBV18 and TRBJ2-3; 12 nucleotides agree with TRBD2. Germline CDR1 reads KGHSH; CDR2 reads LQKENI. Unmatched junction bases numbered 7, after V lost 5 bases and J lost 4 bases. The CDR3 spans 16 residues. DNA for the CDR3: TGTGCCAGCTCATCCACGGCTAGCGGGGGGGCAGATACGCAGTATTTT. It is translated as CASSSTASGGADTQYF.

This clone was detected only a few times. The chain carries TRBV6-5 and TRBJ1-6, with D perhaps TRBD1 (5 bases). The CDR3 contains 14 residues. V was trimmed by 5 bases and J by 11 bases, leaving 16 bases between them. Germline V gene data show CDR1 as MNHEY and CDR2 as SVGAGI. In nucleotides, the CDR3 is TGTGCCAGCAGTCAATCGGACCAAGGGGCACCCCTCCACTTT. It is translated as CASSQSDQGAPLHF.

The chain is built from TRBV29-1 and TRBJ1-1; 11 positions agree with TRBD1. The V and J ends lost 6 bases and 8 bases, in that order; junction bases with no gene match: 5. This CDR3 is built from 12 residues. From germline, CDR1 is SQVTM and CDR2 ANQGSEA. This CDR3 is CSVGQGAYEAFF. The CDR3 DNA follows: TGCAGCGTAGGACAGGGGGCCTACGAAGCTTTCTTT.

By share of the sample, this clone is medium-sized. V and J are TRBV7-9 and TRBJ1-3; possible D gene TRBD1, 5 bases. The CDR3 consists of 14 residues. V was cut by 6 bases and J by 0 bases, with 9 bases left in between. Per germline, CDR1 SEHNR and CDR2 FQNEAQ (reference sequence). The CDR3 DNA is TGTGCCAGCAGTTTTCAGGGCTCTGGAAACACCATATATTTT. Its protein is CASSFQGSGNTIYF.

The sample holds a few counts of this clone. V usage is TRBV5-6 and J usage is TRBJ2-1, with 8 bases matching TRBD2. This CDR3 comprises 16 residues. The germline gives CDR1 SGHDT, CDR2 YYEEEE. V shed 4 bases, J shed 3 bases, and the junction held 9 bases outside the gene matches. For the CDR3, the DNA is TGTGCCAGCAGCCGACCCGGGGGGGACGGCTACAATGAGCAGTTCTTC. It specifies CASSRPGGDGYNEQFF. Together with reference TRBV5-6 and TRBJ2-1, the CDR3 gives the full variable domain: DAGVTQSPTHLIKTRGQQVTLRCSPKSGHDTVSWYQQALGQGPQFIFQYYEEEERQRGNFPDRFSGHQFPNYSSELNVNALLLGDSALYLCASSRPGGDGYNEQFFGPGTRLTVL.